This entry features one T cell receptor beta chain sequence. Its antigen is not known. The method was immunoSEQ multiplex PCR; TCRdb's version includes in-frame clones alone and lacks a portion of them. The sample records fewer than 10,000 clones, roughly 80% being singletons. Germline V gene sequence: CDR1 SGDLS, CDR2 YYNGEE. This CDR3 region has 13 residues. V lost 6 bases to trimming and J lost 3 bases, with 12 bases between them. This entry belongs to a study of CD4 T cell repertoires in COVID-19. No culture step preceded sequencing of the ex vivo isolated memory T cells. Study-level findings and limits: Two or all three memory subsets shared several highly expanded SARS-CoV-2-reactive clonotypes. Between about 6 and 28% of SARS-CoV-2 clonotypes also appeared in SARS-CoV and/or HKU1 spike cultures.

The V and J genes are TRBV9 and TRBJ1-2; D not certain. The receptor comes from a human donor who had COVID-19. The sample in question was effector memory CD4+ T cells from blood, obtained before the COVID-19 pandemic. This chain's CDR3 is CASTGVGDYGYTF. CDR3 nucleotides: TGTGCCAGCACCGGGGTTGGCGACTATGGCTACACCTTC.